Shown below are 15 T cell receptor beta chains from a single sample sequenced in a study of blood T cell repertoires in COVID-19. Sequencing was performed with immunoSEQ multiplex PCR; in TCRdb, only in-frame clones are kept and a portion is missing. The sample has just over 150,000 clones, 82% seen once. Sequencing was performed on peripheral blood. Receptors originate from a woman aged 40 to 49 with COVID-19, enrolled during active disease.

V gene TRBV6-2 or TRBV6-3 combines with J gene TRBJ1-1; D unclear. The germline CDR1 and CDR2 sequences are MNHEY and SVGEGT. The ends were cut back, 0 bases at V and 1 base at J, with 3 bases in the middle. This CDR3 has 13 residues. The CDR3 coding sequence is TGTGCCAGCAGTTACTCAGCGAACACTGAAGCTTTCTTT. This gives the protein CASSYSANTEAFF.

The rearrangement uses TRBV19 and TRBJ1-5; no definite D call. CDR1 is LNHDA, CDR2 SQIVND, per germline (reference sequence). Trimming stripped 6 bases from V and 9 bases from J, with 15 bases between. The CDR3 runs to 13 residues. The CDR3 here is CASSEDSLWPQHF. The CDR3 region has the DNA TGTGCCAGTAGCGAAGACTCTTTGTGGCCCCAGCATTTT. The whole variable domain, filled in from reference TRBV19 and TRBJ1-5, reads DGGITQSPKYLFRKEGQNVTLSCEQNLNHDAMYWYRQDPGQGLRLIYYSQIVNDFQKGDIAEGYSVSREKKESFPLTVTSAQKNPTAFYLCASSEDSLWPQHFGDGTRLSIL.

The chain has TRBV19 and TRBJ2-2, with TRBD2 matching 13 bases. The V segment lost 7 bases and the J segment 1 base; nucleotides outside the gene matches: 6. There are 17 residues in the CDR3. CDR1 and CDR2 from the germline V gene are LNHDA and SQIVND (reference sequence). CDR3 sequence reads: CASTHRTSGGNTGELFF. For the CDR3, the DNA is TGTGCCAGTACTCACAGGACTAGCGGGGGGAACACCGGGGAGCTGTTTTTT.

The rearrangement links TRBV7-2 to TRBJ1-2, with 10 bases fitting TRBD1. Germline V gene data show CDR1 as SGHTA and CDR2 as FQGNSA. V shed 5 bases, J shed 5 bases, and the junction held 2 bases outside the gene matches. CDR3 length equals 13 residues. The CDR3 coding sequence is TGTGCCAGCAGCCAGGGACAGGGGTATGGCTACACCTTC. This codes for CASSQGQGYGYTF.

This clone was seen only once. V gene TRBV29-1 combines with J gene TRBJ2-1, with 9 nucleotides matching TRBD2. Germline loops: CDR1 SQVTM, CDR2 ANQGSEA. V dropped 7 bases and J dropped 0; count of bases not matched to a gene: 10. The CDR3 has 16 amino acids. CDR3 in amino acids: CSGSGGVDSSYNEQFF. The CDR3 DNA reads TGCAGCGGTAGCGGGGGCGTAGATAGCTCCTACAATGAGCAGTTCTTC.

This chain joins TRBV25-1 and TRBJ2-7; 11 bases line up with TRBD1. The V and J ends lost 4 bases and 0 bases, in that order; junction bases with no gene match: 8. CDR1 MGHDK and CDR2 SYGVNS come from the germline V gene. The CDR3 runs 17 residues. The CDR3 DNA follows: TGTGCCAGCAGTGCCCCCTCAGGGACAGGGGGCTCCTACGAGCAGTACTTC. Its translation is CASSAPSGTGGSYEQYF.

The J gene is TRBJ2-1, the V gene TRBV6-5; the match to TRBD2 covers 9 bases. V was clipped by 6 bases and J by 7 bases; unmatched bases: 4. Germline assignment: CDR1 MNHEY and CDR2 SVGAGI. CDR3 length equals 13 residues. The CDR3 coding sequence is TGTGCCAGCAGCTCGGGACTAGCTAATGAGCAGTTCTTC. It encodes CASSSGLANEQFF.

The sample holds one count of this clone. The rearrangement uses TRBV14 and TRBJ2-3; 7 positions match TRBD2. The CDR3 extends over 16 amino acids. Per the germline V gene, CDR1 is SGHDN and CDR2 is FVKESK. With V trimmed by 3 bases and J by 0 bases, 6 bases remained unmatched. As DNA, the CDR3 is TGTGCCAGCAGCCACAAACTAGCGAGGAGCACAGATACGCAGTATTTT. This translates into CASSHKLARSTDTQYF.

This sequence joins TRBV6-6 and TRBJ2-1, with TRBD1 identical over 7 bases. V lost 0 bases and J lost 2; bases outside the gene matches: 4. Germline lookup yields CDR1 MNHNY and CDR2 SVGAGI (reference sequence). The CDR3 spans 16 residues. CDR3 region: CASSYSRTGPYNEQFF. The CDR3 DNA is TGTGCCAGCAGTTACTCGAGGACAGGACCCTACAATGAGCAGTTCTTC.

The V gene is TRBV18, the J gene TRBJ1-5; D unclear. The CDR3 runs to 16 residues. V lost 3 bases and J 4 bases, leaving 16 bases between the germline ends. CDR1 is KGHSH and CDR2 is LQKENI in the germline V gene. CDR3 sequence (DNA): TGTGCCAGCTCACCGTCGGAGGAGAGGAATAATCAGCCCCAGCATTTT. Its translation: CASSPSEERNNQPQHF.

J is TRBJ1-2 and V is TRBV10-1; 7 bases map to TRBD1. The V and J ends lost 2 bases and 8 bases, in that order; junction bases with no gene match: 14. The CDR3 contains 16 residues. From germline, CDR1 is WNHNN and CDR2 SYGVQD (reference sequence). This CDR3 is CASSEVLGDSLSGYTF. DNA for the CDR3: TGCGCCAGCAGTGAGGTCCTGGGGGACAGTCTATCGGGCTACACCTTC.

This chain joins TRBV2 and TRBJ1-2; D uncertain. The germline CDR1 and CDR2 sequences are SNHLY and FYNNEI. The CDR3 totals 12 residues. V was trimmed by 2 bases and J by 6 bases, leaving 7 bases between them. The CDR3 spells CASSESENGYTF. DNA of the CDR3: TGTGCCAGCAGTGAATCCGAGAATGGCTACACCTTC.

The chain uses TRBV3-1 (or the pseudogene TRBV3-2) and TRBJ1-3; possibly TRBD1 for D (5 bases). Trimming took 1 base from V and 0 from J, leaving 13 bases between them. The CDR3 runs to 17 residues. Germline assignment: CDR1 LGHDT and CDR2 YNNKEL (reference sequence). The CDR3 DNA follows: TGTGCCAGCAGCCAAGTTGGGGCGGTTCTCTCTGGAAACACCATATATTTT. Translation gives CASSQVGAVLSGNTIYF.

The CDR3 nucleotides read TGTGCCAGTTGTCCGAGGACAGCTGGAAACACCATATATTTT. This encodes CASCPRTAGNTIYF. The V and J genes are TRBV2 and TRBJ1-3; possible D gene TRBD1, 6 bases. The CDR3 has 14 residues. Germline V CDR1 and CDR2: SNHLY, FYNNEI. Trimming shortened V by 9 bases and J by 2 bases, and 14 bases separated the two germline ends.

This clone was recorded only once. The J gene is TRBJ1-3, the V gene TRBV2; 10 bases line up with TRBD1. The CDR3 runs 15 residues. With V trimmed by 6 bases and J by 0 bases, 2 bases remained unmatched. Germline CDR1 SNHLY, CDR2 FYNNEI. CDR3 sequence (DNA): TGTGCCAGCAGCTGGGACAGGGGCTCTGGAAACACCATATATTTT. Translated: CASSWDRGSGNTIYF.